The 32 T cell receptor beta chains listed next were all sequenced from one sample in a study of blood T cell repertoires in COVID-19 (dated by TCRdb to the early 2020s). Library preparation was by the immunoSEQ multiplex PCR assay. In its TCRdb copy, this immuneACCESS table keeps in-frame sequences only and misses some clones. Where compared with another copy, unresolved V genes explain less than half of these, and the others have no known cause. The sample contains about 500,000 clones, roughly 89% of them found a single time. The ten largest clones add up to about 0.91% of the sample. The sample was peripheral blood. These receptors all stem from a man younger than 35 with COVID-19, enrolled during active disease.

CDR3 protein: CASSPRLAFGETQYF. Written as DNA, the CDR3 is TGTGCCAGCAGCCCCCGACTAGCTTTCGGAGAGACCCAGTACTTC. The V gene is TRBV9, the J gene TRBJ2-5; 7 nucleotides agree with TRBD2. CDR3 size: 15 residues. CDR1 is SGDLS, CDR2 YYNGEE, per germline. V was pared by 4 bases and J by 4 bases, with 10 bases of the junction left unmatched.

A single count supports this clone. The chain has TRBV5-4 and TRBJ2-3, with D possibly being TRBD2 (5 bases). The ends were cut back, 4 bases at V and 0 bases at J, with 9 bases in the middle. This CDR3 is built from 14 residues. The germline gives CDR1 SGHNT, CDR2 YYREEE (reference sequence). CDR3 protein: CASSPGTSTDTQYF. Written as DNA, the CDR3 is TGTGCCAGCAGCCCGGGAACTAGCACAGATACGCAGTATTTT.

This clone was observed at least ten times. The gene calls are TRBV6-1 and TRBJ2-7; the match to TRBD1 covers 8 bases. The germline gives CDR1 MNHNS, CDR2 SASEGT. This CDR3 contains 16 residues. V lost 3 bases and J lost 8; bases outside the gene matches: 15. In DNA, the CDR3 is TGTGCCAGCAGTGAGGGACCAACAGGGGGTAAATCTCAGCAGTACTTC. Translation gives CASSEGPTGGKSQQYF.

The chain recombines TRBV2 with TRBJ2-7; a possible D gene is TRBD1 (6 bases). V was clipped by 9 bases and J by 9 bases, with 24 bases between them. The germline gives CDR1 SNHLY, CDR2 FYNNEI. CDR3 size: 14 residues. CDR3 coding DNA: TGTGCCAGTAGTCCGGGACACAAAACCGGGCGGCAGTACTTC. Amino acid sequence: CASSPGHKTGRQYF.

The chain recombines TRBV7-9 with TRBJ2-5; 8 nucleotides agree with TRBD2. Germline V gene sequence: CDR1 SEHNR, CDR2 FQNEAQ (reference sequence). The V segment lost 5 bases and the J segment 4 bases; nucleotides outside the gene matches: 3. This CDR3 has 13 amino acids. The CDR3 nucleotides are TGTGCCAGCAGCACGGGGGGGTTAGAGACCCAGTACTTC. Protein sequence: CASSTGGLETQYF.

V and J are TRBV3-1 (or the pseudogene TRBV3-2) and TRBJ1-1; the D gene is possibly TRBD1 (5 bases). The germline V gene encodes CDR1 LGHDT and CDR2 YNNKEL (reference sequence). This CDR3 comprises 15 residues. The ends were cut back, 1 base at V and 4 bases at J, with 13 bases in the middle. The CDR3 protein is CASSQVAGGSTEAFF. The CDR3 region has the DNA TGTGCCAGCAGCCAAGTAGCGGGGGGAAGCACTGAAGCTTTCTTT.

The J gene is TRBJ1-3, the V gene TRBV6-5; 8 bases align to TRBD1. CDR3 size: 14 residues. V shed 0 bases and J 7 bases; nucleotides not matched to a gene: 2. CDR1 is MNHEY, CDR2 SVGAGI, per germline. The CDR3 protein is CASSYSRGRNTIYF. The CDR3 DNA reads TGTGCCAGCAGTTACTCCAGGGGGCGCAACACCATATATTTT.

Notes on this clone: One end of the junction does not line up with germline, which may come from a read error. The CDR3 DNA reads as TGTGCCAGCAGCGTTACTAGCATAGATACGCAGTATTTT. As protein: CASSVTSIDTQYF. V is TRBV9 and J is TRBJ2-3; possibly TRBD2 for D (6 bases). This CDR3 has 13 amino acids. CDR1 and CDR2 from the germline V gene are SGDLS and YYNGEE.

The chain joins TRBV3-1 (or the pseudogene TRBV3-2) to TRBJ1-1; no clear D. Germline CDR1 and CDR2: LGHDT and YNNKEL (reference sequence). V was cut by 4 bases and J by 1 base, with 10 bases left in between. This CDR3 has 14 residues. The DNA for the CDR3 is TGTGCCAGCAGCCCCCACTCTTCGAACACTGAAGCTTTCTTT. Translation: CASSPHSSNTEAFF.

The V gene is TRBV4-1, the J gene TRBJ2-2; the match to TRBD1 covers 9 bases. Trimming cost V 5 bases and J 6 bases; bases outside gene matches: 4. CDR1 is MGHRA and CDR2 is YSYEKL in the germline V gene. CDR3 length: 14 amino acids. The CDR3: CASSTRDRAGELFF. CDR3 sequence (DNA): TGCGCCAGCAGCACCCGGGACAGGGCCGGGGAGCTGTTTTTT.

The chain carries TRBV18 and TRBJ1-3; tentative D call: TRBD1 (6 bases). Germline values: CDR1 KGHSH, CDR2 LQKENI. The CDR3 sequence is 15 residues long. V lost 6 bases, J lost 0 bases, and 12 bases lay in between. The CDR3 region has the DNA TGTGCCAGCTCCCAGGGGTCAGACTCTGGAAACACCATATATTTT. This gives the protein CASSQGSDSGNTIYF.

This clone was observed once. The genes are TRBV9 and TRBJ2-2, with D possibly TRBD2 on 5 matching bases. Trimming stripped 2 bases from V and 4 bases from J, with 15 bases between. The CDR3 is made up of 16 amino acids. Germline V gene sequence: CDR1 SGDLS, CDR2 YYNGEE. For the CDR3, the DNA is TGTGCCAGCAGCGTGGCGGGCGTACAAACCACCGGGGAGCTGTTTTTT. Amino acid sequence: CASSVAGVQTTGELFF.

The CDR3 is CASSYRVGAREQYF. The DNA of the CDR3 is TGTGCCAGCAGTTATAGAGTGGGGGCGCGGGAGCAGTACTTC. This rearrangement joins TRBV28 to TRBJ2-7; D is perhaps TRBD1 (6 bases). Per the germline V gene, CDR1 is MDHEN and CDR2 is SYDVKM. The CDR3 contains 14 residues. Trimming removed 4 bases from V and 7 bases from J, with 17 bases in between.

The chain joins TRBV28 to TRBJ1-2; D gene ambiguous. Germline CDR1 reads MDHEN; CDR2 reads SYDVKM. CDR3 length equals 12 residues. V gave up 5 bases and J gave up 0 bases, with 4 bases separating them. Written as DNA, the CDR3 is TGTGCCAGCAGTGGCCCTAACTATGGCTACACCTTC. As protein: CASSGPNYGYTF.

This clone was seen a single time. The V call is TRBV29-1, the J call TRBJ2-5; 9 nucleotides align to TRBD2. The J segment lost 1 base and the V segment lost 6 bases, leaving 9 bases of the junction unmatched. This CDR3 is built from 15 residues. Per the germline V gene, CDR1 is SQVTM and CDR2 is ANQGSEA. CDR3 in amino acids: CSVAVLAGFQETQYF. For the CDR3, the DNA is TGCAGCGTCGCCGTCCTAGCGGGGTTCCAAGAGACCCAGTACTTC.

This rearrangement joins TRBV29-1 to TRBJ2-7; 7 bases agree with TRBD1. With 7 bases clipped from V and 0 bases from J, the junction kept 6 bases outside the gene matches. CDR1 is SQVTM, CDR2 ANQGSEA, per germline. CDR3 length equals 13 residues. CDR3 region: CSALDRYSYEQYF. The CDR3 DNA is TGCAGCGCACTGGACAGGTACTCCTACGAGCAGTACTTC.

The chain employs TRBV24-1 and TRBJ2-7, with D unclear. The CDR3 length is 15 residues. Germline loops: CDR1 KGHDR, CDR2 SFDVKD. V lost 2 bases, J lost 0 bases, and 10 bases lay in between. CDR3 coding DNA: TGTGCCACCAGTGATTCCCGTGACTCCTCCTACGAGCAGTACTTC. Amino acid sequence: CATSDSRDSSYEQYF.

This clone was recorded only once. This sequence joins TRBV2 and TRBJ2-7; 8 bases are a match to TRBD1. There are 15 residues in the CDR3. The trim removed 6 bases at V and 4 bases at J, leaving 11 bases unmatched. Germline loops: CDR1 SNHLY, CDR2 FYNNEI. CDR3 amino acids: CASSPPGQERYEQYF. The CDR3 DNA follows: TGTGCCAGCAGCCCGCCGGGACAGGAAAGATACGAGCAGTACTTC.

This chain connects TRBV12-3 or TRBV12-4 to TRBJ1-4; the D is unclear. Deletions cut 7 bases from V and 12 bases from J, with 18 bases between. The CDR3 has 13 residues. DNA of the CDR3: TGTGCCAGCACCGAAAATGAGGGCGGAGAACTGTTTTTT. Encoded protein: CASTENEGGELFF.

The CDR3: CATTKDRGPYEQYF. In DNA form, the CDR3 reads TGTGCCACCACGAAAGACAGGGGACCCTACGAGCAGTACTTC. V gene TRBV15 combines with J gene TRBJ2-7; 8 nucleotides match TRBD1. The V and J ends lost 7 bases and 2 bases, in that order; junction bases with no gene match: 7. CDR3 length: 14 residues. Per germline, CDR1 LNHNV and CDR2 YYDKDF (reference sequence). Based on the CDR3 plus reference TRBV15 and TRBJ2-7, the full variable domain is DAMVIQNPRYQVTQFGKPVTLSCSQTLNHNVMYWYQQKSSQAPKLLFHYYDKDFNNEADTPDNFQSRRPNTSFCFLDIRSPGLGDTAMYLCATTKDRGPYEQYFGPGTRLTVT.

With regard to this clone: Other nucleotide sequences from this sample produce the same CDR3. The chain combines TRBV3-1 (or the pseudogene TRBV3-2) with TRBJ2-3; TRBD2 aligns across 9 bases. V was clipped by 0 bases and J by 2 bases; unmatched bases: 3. Germline V CDR1 and CDR2: LGHDT, YNNKEL (reference sequence). CDR3 length: 16 amino acids. The CDR3, as DNA: TGTGCCAGCAGCCAAGATCTAGCGGGGTCCACAGATACGCAGTATTTT. Translation: CASSQDLAGSTDTQYF.

The chain couples TRBV7-9 to TRBJ2-2; D perhaps matches TRBD2 (6 bases). CDR1 SEHNR and CDR2 FQNEAQ come from the germline V gene (reference sequence). The V gene lost 1 base and the J gene lost 4 bases, with 13 bases spanning the gap. The CDR3 loop spans 16 amino acids. This CDR3 is CASSLGQDYATGELFF. The CDR3 region has the DNA TGTGCCAGCAGCTTAGGTCAGGACTATGCCACCGGGGAGCTGTTTTTT.

V is TRBV19 and J is TRBJ2-7, with D possibly matching TRBD1 (6 bases). This CDR3 spans 14 amino acids. V shed 2 bases and J shed 2 bases, with 10 bases lying between them. CDR1 and CDR2 (germline): LNHDA, SQIVND (reference sequence). CDR3 loop: CASSISRGTYEQYF. The CDR3 nucleotides are TGTGCCAGTAGTATAAGTAGGGGGACCTACGAGCAGTACTTC.

The V gene is TRBV10-2, the J gene TRBJ2-2; D unclear. V was trimmed by 8 bases and J by 6 bases, leaving 10 bases between them. Per the germline V gene, CDR1 is WSHSY and CDR2 is SAAADI. CDR3 length equals 12 residues. The CDR3 coding sequence is TGCGCCAGCCGTTTAGAGTCCGGGGAGCTGTTTTTT. Translated, it gives CASRLESGELFF.

The V call is TRBV30, the J call TRBJ2-5; 8 bases line up with TRBD1. The V segment lost 3 bases and the J segment 5 bases; nucleotides outside the gene matches: 8. Germline lookup yields CDR1 GTSNPN and CDR2 SVGIG (reference sequence). This CDR3 has 14 amino acids. The CDR3 reads CAWSPAGGRETQYF. The CDR3, as DNA: TGTGCCTGGAGCCCCGCAGGGGGCCGGGAGACCCAGTACTTC.

The chain combines TRBV11-2 with TRBJ2-2; no firm D call. The CDR3 is 14 residues long. Trimming removed 1 base at V and 7 bases at J, with 10 bases between. Looked up from germline, CDR1 is SGHAT and CDR2 is FQNNGV. DNA for the CDR3: TGTGCCAGCAGCTTAGCGGTTCGTATCGGGGAGCTGTTTTTT. Translating it yields CASSLAVRIGELFF.

This chain's CDR3 is CASSQDQGREGNTIYF. DNA of the CDR3: TGTGCCAGCAGCCAAGATCAGGGCAGGGAAGGAAACACCATATATTTT. V gene TRBV4-2 combines with J gene TRBJ1-3, with D possibly matching TRBD1 (5 bases). Germline-derived CDR1 and CDR2 are LGHNA and YNFKEQ. The CDR3 covers 16 residues. Trimming took off 0 bases at V and 4 bases at J, with 13 bases between the two ends.

V and J are TRBV14 and TRBJ2-1; 7 bases line up with TRBD1. CDR1 and CDR2 from the germline V gene are SGHDN and FVKESK. Trimming cost V 4 bases and J 2 bases; bases outside gene matches: 17. The CDR3 consists of 19 residues. The CDR3 region is CASSPMTRGRGSPYNEQFF. CDR3 nucleotides: TGTGCCAGCAGCCCGATGACAAGGGGGCGAGGAAGCCCCTACAATGAGCAGTTCTTC. Supplemented by reference TRBV14 and TRBJ2-1, the full variable domain reads EAGVTQFPSHSVIEKGQTVTLRCDPISGHDNLYWYRRVMGKEIKFLLHFVKESKQDESGMPNNRFLAERTGGTYSTLKVQPAELEDSGVYFCASSPMTRGRGSPYNEQFFGPGTRLTVL.

The CDR3 region has the DNA TGTGCCAGCAGCTTTCGTGGCAGTGCGGTTCAGCCCCAGCATTTT. The encoded protein is CASSFRGSAVQPQHF. The chain couples TRBV5-6 to TRBJ1-5; the D is unclear. The CDR3 is 15 residues long. Germline V gene data show CDR1 as SGHDT and CDR2 as YYEEEE. Trimming took 2 bases from V and 6 from J, leaving 15 bases between them.

This chain's CDR3 is CASRGGSAEAFF. CDR3 DNA: TGTGCCAGCAGGGGGGGGTCAGCGGAAGCTTTCTTT. The J gene is TRBJ1-1, the V gene TRBV2; D is perhaps TRBD1 (5 bases). The CDR3 covers 12 residues. The germline V and J ends were trimmed by 6 bases and 8 bases, with 13 bases remaining between them. Germline CDR1 is SNHLY and CDR2 is FYNNEI.

The chain links TRBV10-2 to TRBJ2-7; tentative D call: TRBD1 (6 bases). CDR3 size: 14 residues. Looked up from germline, CDR1 is WSHSY and CDR2 is SAAADI. Between the trimmed V and J ends, which lost 8 bases and 0 bases, there was a span of 14 bases. CDR3 amino acids: CASQNGTSSYEQYF. The CDR3 DNA is TGCGCCAGCCAGAACGGGACAAGCTCCTACGAGCAGTACTTC.

The genes are TRBV30 and TRBJ2-7, with TRBD2 matching over 8 bases. The CDR3 runs to 15 residues. Per the germline V gene, CDR1 is GTSNPN and CDR2 is SVGIG (reference sequence). The J segment lost 2 bases and the V segment lost 2 bases, leaving 8 bases of the junction unmatched. DNA of the CDR3: TGTGCCTGGAGTCCCCGGGGGGGGCCTGCCTACGAGCAGTACTTC. It encodes CAWSPRGGPAYEQYF.